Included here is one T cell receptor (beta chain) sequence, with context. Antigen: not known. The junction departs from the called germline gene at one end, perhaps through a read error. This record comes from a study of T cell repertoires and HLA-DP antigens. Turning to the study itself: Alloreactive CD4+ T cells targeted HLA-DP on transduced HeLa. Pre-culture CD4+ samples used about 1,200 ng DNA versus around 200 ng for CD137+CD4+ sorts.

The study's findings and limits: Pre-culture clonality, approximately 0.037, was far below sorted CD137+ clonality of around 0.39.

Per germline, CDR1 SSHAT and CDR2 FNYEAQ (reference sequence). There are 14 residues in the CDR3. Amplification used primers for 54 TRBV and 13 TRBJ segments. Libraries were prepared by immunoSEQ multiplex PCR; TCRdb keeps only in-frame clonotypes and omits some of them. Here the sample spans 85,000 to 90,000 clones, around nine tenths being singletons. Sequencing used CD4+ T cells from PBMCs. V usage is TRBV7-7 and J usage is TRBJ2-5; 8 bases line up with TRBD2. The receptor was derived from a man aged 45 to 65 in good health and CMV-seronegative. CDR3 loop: CASSLAGTRETQYF. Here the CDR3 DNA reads TGTGCTAGCAGCTTGGCCGGGACTAGAGAGACCCAGTACTTC.